These T cell receptor beta chains were read from a single sample in a study of human T cells and chemical hapten exposure. TCRdb passed the RACE reads through MiXCR, listing each CDR3 protein once. The table records about 340,000 distinct CDR3 sequences, around 7% of them present only once. Here the sequenced sample was whole blood, taken in connection with sensitization to the hapten diphenylcyclopropenone (DPC). The receptor set was obtained from a woman between 18 and 29 years old with alopecia areata. Some clones in this sample may be carry-over from other donors' samples. CDR3s include the opening cysteine and the closing phenylalanine or tryptophan. D genes are given only for firm matches. Clone size is not always given. Where it is, it says once, few, many or a class for expanded clones.

>-|few|TRBJ1-2|TRBV10-3
CAISESGSGYGYTF
TGTGCCATCAGTGAGTCGGGCAGTGGCTATGGCTACACCTTC
>TRBD2|few|TRBJ2-1|TRBV11-2
CASSSSRLARYSYNEQFF
TGTGCCAGCAGCTCGTCAAGACTAGCGCGTTATTCCTACAATGAGCAGTTCTTC
>-|-|TRBJ1-2|TRBV12-3/TRBV12-4
CASSGRGHYGYTF
TGTGCCAGCAGTGGCAGGGGCCACTATGGCTACACCTTC
>TRBD1|many|TRBJ1-1|TRBV12-3/TRBV12-4
CASSLGQVKEAFF
TGTGCCAGCAGTTTGGGACAGGTGAAAGAAGCTTTCTTT
>-|many|TRBJ2-1|TRBV4-2
CASSPTGRGNYNEQFF
TGTGCCAGCAGCCCCACCGGCCGGGGCAACTACAATGAGCAGTTCTTC
>-|many|TRBJ2-1|TRBV20-1
CSAIPLAGPAEQFF
TGCAGTGCTATACCCTTGGCGGGGCCTGCGGAGCAGTTCTTC
>TRBD1|many|TRBJ1-1|TRBV18
CASSPGQGLNTEAFF
TGTGCCAGCTCACCAGGACAGGGCCTGAACACTGAAGCTTTCTTT
>TRBD1|few|TRBJ2-5|TRBV7-8
CASHSRTGGQETQYF
TGTGCCAGCCATTCGAGGACAGGGGGGCAAGAGACCCAGTACTTC
>-|few|TRBJ1-5|TRBV7-2
CASSLQDQPQHF
TGTGCCAGCAGCTTACAGGATCAGCCCCAGCATTTT
>-|many|TRBJ2-2|TRBV6-5
CASSEIPQVGTGELFF
TGTGCCAGCAGTGAAATACCACAGGTTGGGACCGGGGAGCTGTTTTTT
>-|few|TRBJ1-2|TRBV10-3
CAISPQGANGYTF
TGTGCCATCAGTCCACAAGGCGCCAATGGCTACACCTTC
>-|-|TRBJ1-2|TRBV13
CASSGSGLYGYTF
TGTGCCAGCAGCGGATCCGGCCTATATGGCTACACCTTC
>-|-|TRBJ2-3|TRBV5-1
CASVLTDTGLDTQYF
TGCGCCAGTGTACTGACGGATACCGGTTTGGATACGCAGTATTTT
>TRBD1|few|TRBJ1-2|TRBV7-6
CASSKTGGDGYTF
TGTGCCAGCAGCAAAACAGGGGGCGATGGCTACACCTTC
>-|many|TRBJ1-2|TRBV12-3/TRBV12-4
CASTSLSSDGYTF
TGTGCCAGCACCTCCTTGAGCTCCGATGGCTACACCTTC
>-|-|TRBJ1-4|TRBV7-2
CASSPDRHNEKLFF
TGTGCCAGCAGCCCCGACAGGCATAATGAAAAACTGTTTTTT
>TRBD1|-|TRBJ2-4|TRBV6-5
CASSYLGQGIQYF
TGTGCCAGCAGTTACCTTGGACAGGGCATTCAGTACTTC
>-|-|TRBJ1-2|TRBV28
CASSLRDDNYGYTF
TGTGCCAGCAGTTTAAGGGACGATAACTATGGCTACACCTTC
>-|-|TRBJ2-3|TRBV12-3/TRBV12-4
CASSLSDTDTQYF
TGTGCCAGCAGTCTGTCTGACACAGATACGCAGTATTTT
>-|-|TRBJ1-2|TRBV18
CASSLRQLPNYGYTF
TGTGCCAGCTCCCTCAGACAGCTTCCTAACTATGGCTACACCTTC
>TRBD1|few|TRBJ1-2|TRBV7-2
CASSQGQYGYTF
TGTGCCAGCAGCCAGGGACAGTATGGCTACACCTTC
>TRBD1|-|TRBJ1-2|TRBV4-1
CASSQDFGTGGGYTF
TGCGCCAGCAGCCAAGATTTCGGGACAGGGGGCGGCTACACCTTC
>-|-|TRBJ1-1|TRBV12-3/TRBV12-4
CASSLSSGTEAFF
TGTGCCAGCAGTCTTTCTTCGGGGACTGAAGCTTTCTTT
>-|-|TRBJ2-7|TRBV12-3/TRBV12-4
CASRPQGGQYEQYF
TGTGCCAGCAGGCCCCAGGGGGGCCAGTACGAGCAGTACTTC
>TRBD1|many|TRBJ1-5|TRBV3-1
CASSLQGSQPQHF
TGTGCCAGCAGTCTACAGGGGTCCCAGCCCCAGCATTTT
>TRBD2|few|TRBJ2-1|TRBV7-9
CASSLTAGGPIRSYNEQFF
TGTGCCAGCAGCTTGACGGCGGGGGGGCCAATCCGCTCCTACAATGAGCAGTTCTTC
>TRBD1|few|TRBJ2-3|TRBV7-9
CASSPLDRGRDTQYF
TGTGCCAGCAGCCCGTTGGACAGGGGGAGAGATACGCAGTATTTT
>-|-|TRBJ2-3|TRBV12-3/TRBV12-4
CASSRSRTPNADTQYF
TGTGCCAGCAGCAGGTCCAGGACCCCTAACGCAGATACGCAGTATTTT
>-|few|TRBJ2-7|TRBV25-1
CASSNRDVAYEQYF
TGTGCCAGCAGTAACCGGGACGTCGCCTACGAGCAGTACTTC
>-|many|TRBJ2-7|TRBV28
CASSLRYEQYF
TGTGCCAGCAGTTTGAGGTACGAGCAGTACTTC
>TRBD2|few|TRBJ2-5|TRBV12-3/TRBV12-4
CASLLGLEETQYF
TGTGCCTCGCTTCTGGGACTAGAAGAGACCCAGTACTTC
>-|-|TRBJ1-1|TRBV28
CASTTIGTANTEAFF
TGTGCCAGCACCACGATAGGGACGGCGAACACTGAAGCTTTCTTT
>-|many|TRBJ2-6|TRBV12-3/TRBV12-4
CASSGVAGANVLTF
TGTGCCAGTTCAGGGGTGGCCGGGGCCAACGTCCTGACTTTC
>-|-|TRBJ1-5|TRBV4-3
CASSRTVYSNQPQHF
TGCGCCAGCAGCCGGACAGTCTATAGCAATCAGCCCCAGCATTTT
>TRBD1|-|TRBJ2-1|TRBV7-6
CASSPQPTGAGQDNEQFF
TGTGCCAGCAGCCCCCAACCCACAGGGGCCGGCCAAGACAATGAGCAGTTCTTC
>-|many|TRBJ2-4|TRBV6-6
CASSYEQSRIAKNIQYF
TGTGCCAGCAGTTACGAACAGTCGAGAATAGCCAAAAACATTCAGTACTTC
>-|-|TRBJ2-7|TRBV4-3
CASSQATSGRAEQYF
TGCGCCAGCAGCCAAGCTACATCAGGGCGAGCTGAGCAGTACTTC
>TRBD1|many|TRBJ2-1|TRBV2
CASSEPGTGGMFDEQFF
TGTGCCAGCAGTGAACCTGGGACAGGGGGCATGTTTGATGAGCAGTTCTTC
>-|many|TRBJ1-6|TRBV12-3/TRBV12-4
CASSLLDGAYNSPLHF
TGTGCCAGCAGTTTACTAGACGGTGCCTATAATTCACCCCTCCACTTT
>-|-|TRBJ2-3|TRBV5-4
CASSSSWQGFGDTQYF
TGTGCCAGCAGCTCCTCTTGGCAGGGGTTCGGAGATACGCAGTATTTT
>TRBD2|many|TRBJ2-7|TRBV4-3
CASSQVWRGGTEQYF
TGCGCCAGCAGCCAAGTTTGGCGCGGGGGTACCGAGCAGTACTTC
>TRBD1|-|TRBJ1-4|TRBV7-6
CASSLRTGESEKLFF
TGTGCCAGCAGCTTAAGGACAGGGGAGAGTGAAAAACTGTTTTTT
>TRBD2|-|TRBJ2-3|TRBV7-3
CASSLKGTSGGSSTDTQYF
TGTGCCAGCAGCTTAAAAGGGACTAGCGGGGGGAGTAGCACAGATACGCAGTATTTT
>-|few|TRBJ2-3|TRBV6-5
CASRMGLSTDTQYF
TGTGCCAGCCGTATGGGACTCAGCACAGATACGCAGTATTTT
>-|few|TRBJ2-1|TRBV28
CASSQSGLGNEQFF
TGTGCCAGCAGCCAGAGCGGTCTTGGTAATGAGCAGTTCTTC
>TRBD1|-|TRBJ1-1|TRBV18
CASSAQGQGRVSTEAFF
TGTGCCAGCTCCGCACAGGGACAGGGTCGAGTAAGCACTGAAGCTTTCTTT
>-|many|TRBJ2-5|TRBV12-3/TRBV12-4
CASSLRGGSETQYF
TGTGCCAGCAGTTTGAGGGGAGGAAGCGAGACCCAGTACTTC
>-|-|TRBJ2-1|TRBV10-3
CATASQNEQFF
TGTGCCACCGCTAGCCAGAATGAGCAGTTCTTC
>-|many|TRBJ1-1|TRBV12-5
CASGLSGLPEAFF
TGTGCTAGTGGTTTGTCCGGGCTCCCTGAAGCTTTCTTT
>-|many|TRBJ2-5|TRBV7-7
CASSFQIGETQYF
TGTGCTAGCAGCTTCCAAATTGGAGAGACCCAGTACTTC
>-|many|TRBJ2-7|TRBV28
CASSPGDDEQYF
TGTGCCAGCAGTCCTGGGGACGACGAGCAGTACTTC
>TRBD2|-|TRBJ2-5|TRBV5-4
CASSLALAGTQYF
TGTGCCAGCAGCTTGGCTCTAGCGGGGACCCAGTACTTC